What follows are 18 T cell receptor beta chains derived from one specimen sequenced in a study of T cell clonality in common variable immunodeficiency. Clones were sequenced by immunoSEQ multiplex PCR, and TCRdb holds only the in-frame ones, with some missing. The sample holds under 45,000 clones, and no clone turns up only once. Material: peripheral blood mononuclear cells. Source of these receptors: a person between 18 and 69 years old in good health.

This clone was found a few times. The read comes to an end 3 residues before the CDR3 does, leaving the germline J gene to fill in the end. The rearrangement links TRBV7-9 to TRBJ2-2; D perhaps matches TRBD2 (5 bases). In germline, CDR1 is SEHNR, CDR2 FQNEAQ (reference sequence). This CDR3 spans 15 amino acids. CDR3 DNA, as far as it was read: TGTGCCAGCAGCCTCGCCACGGCGACTAATGAAAAG. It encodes CASSLATATNEK. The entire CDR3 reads CASSLATATNEKLFF.

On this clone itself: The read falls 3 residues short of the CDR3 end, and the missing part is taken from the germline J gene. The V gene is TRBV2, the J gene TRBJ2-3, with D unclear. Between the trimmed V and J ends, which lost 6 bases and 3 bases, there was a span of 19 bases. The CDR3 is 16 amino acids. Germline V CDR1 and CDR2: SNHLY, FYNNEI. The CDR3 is CASRTVVKTLTDTQYF. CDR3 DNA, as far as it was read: TGTGCCAGCAGGACTGTGGTGAAAACATTGACAGATACG.

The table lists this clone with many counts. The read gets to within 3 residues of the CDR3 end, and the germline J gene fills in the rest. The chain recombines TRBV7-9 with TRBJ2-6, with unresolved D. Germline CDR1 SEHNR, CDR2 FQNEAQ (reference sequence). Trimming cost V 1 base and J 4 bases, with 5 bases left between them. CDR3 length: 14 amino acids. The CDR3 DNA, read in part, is TGTGCCAGCAGCTTAGTCCTGGGGGCCAACGTC. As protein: CASSLVLGANV. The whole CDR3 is CASSLVLGANVLTF.

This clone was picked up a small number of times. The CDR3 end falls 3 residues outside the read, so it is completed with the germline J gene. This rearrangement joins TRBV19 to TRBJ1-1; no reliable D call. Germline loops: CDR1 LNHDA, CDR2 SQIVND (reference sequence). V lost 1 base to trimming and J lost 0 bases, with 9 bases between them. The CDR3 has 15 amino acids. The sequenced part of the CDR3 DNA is TGTGCCAGTAGTATAGGTCCGGTCATGAACACTGAA. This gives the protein CASSIGPVMNTE. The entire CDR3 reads CASSIGPVMNTEAFF.

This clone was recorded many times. CDR3 loop: CASRDLSSGKDEQFF. The sequenced part of the CDR3 DNA is TGTGCCAGCCGAGACCTCTCTAGCGGGAAGGATGAG. This chain links TRBV19 with TRBJ2-1, with TRBD2 matching over 9 bases. The read ends 3 residues early relative to the CDR3; the germline J gene fills the gap. Germline-derived CDR1 and CDR2 are LNHDA and SQIVND (reference sequence). The CDR3 is made up of 15 amino acids. The V and J ends lost 9 bases and 8 bases, in that order; junction bases with no gene match: 14.

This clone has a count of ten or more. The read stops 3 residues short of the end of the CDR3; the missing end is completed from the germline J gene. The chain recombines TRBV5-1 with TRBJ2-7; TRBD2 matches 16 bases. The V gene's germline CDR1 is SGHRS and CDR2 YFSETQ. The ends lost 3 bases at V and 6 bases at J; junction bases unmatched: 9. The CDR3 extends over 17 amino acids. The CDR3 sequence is CASSSGTSGRVRSEQYF. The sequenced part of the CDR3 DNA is TGCGCCAGCAGCTCCGGGACTAGCGGGAGGGTGAGAAGCGAG. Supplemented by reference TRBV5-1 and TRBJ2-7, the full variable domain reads KAGVTQTPRYLIKTRGQQVTLSCSPISGHRSVSWYQQTPGQGLQFLFEYFSETQRNKGNFPGRFSGRQFSNSRSEMNVSTLELGDSALYLCASSSGTSGRVRSEQYFGPGTRLTVT.

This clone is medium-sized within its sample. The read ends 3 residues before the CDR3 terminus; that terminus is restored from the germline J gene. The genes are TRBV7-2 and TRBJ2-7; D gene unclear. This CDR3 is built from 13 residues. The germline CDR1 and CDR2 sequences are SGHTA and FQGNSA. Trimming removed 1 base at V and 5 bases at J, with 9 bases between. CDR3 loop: CASSLGRANEQYF. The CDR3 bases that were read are TGTGCCAGCAGCTTAGGAAGGGCGAACGAG.

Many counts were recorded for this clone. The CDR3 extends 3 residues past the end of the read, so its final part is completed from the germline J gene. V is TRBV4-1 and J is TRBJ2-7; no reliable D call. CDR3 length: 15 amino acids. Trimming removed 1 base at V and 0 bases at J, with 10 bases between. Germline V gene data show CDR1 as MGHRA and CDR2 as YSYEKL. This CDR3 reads CASSQGFSSSYEQYF. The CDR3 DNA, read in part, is TGCGCCAGCAGCCAAGGCTTTTCTAGCTCCTACGAG.

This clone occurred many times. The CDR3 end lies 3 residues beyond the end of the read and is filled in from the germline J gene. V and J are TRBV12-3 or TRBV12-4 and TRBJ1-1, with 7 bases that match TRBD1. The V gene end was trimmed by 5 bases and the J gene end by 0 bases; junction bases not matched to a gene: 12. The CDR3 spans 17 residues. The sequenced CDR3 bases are TGTGCCAGCAGTCAACAGACAGGGTGGGATTTGAACACTGAA. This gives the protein CASSQQTGWDLNTE. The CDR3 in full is CASSQQTGWDLNTEAFF.

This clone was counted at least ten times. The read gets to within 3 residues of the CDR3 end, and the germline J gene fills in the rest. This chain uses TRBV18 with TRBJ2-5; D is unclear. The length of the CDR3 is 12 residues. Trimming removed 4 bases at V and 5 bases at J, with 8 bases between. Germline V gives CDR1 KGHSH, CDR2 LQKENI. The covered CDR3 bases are TGTGCCAGCTCACGCCCCCAGGAGACC. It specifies CASSRPQET. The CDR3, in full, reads CASSRPQETQYF.

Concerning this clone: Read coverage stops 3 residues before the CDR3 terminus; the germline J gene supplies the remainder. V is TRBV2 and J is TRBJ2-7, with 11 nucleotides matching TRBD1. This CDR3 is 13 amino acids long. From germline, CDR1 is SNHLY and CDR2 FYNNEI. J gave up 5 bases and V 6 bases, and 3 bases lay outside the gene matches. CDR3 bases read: TGTGCCAGCAGCAGGACAGGGGGCAACGAG. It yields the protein CASSRTGGNE. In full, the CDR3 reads CASSRTGGNEQYF. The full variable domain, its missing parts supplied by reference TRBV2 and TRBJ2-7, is EPEVTQTPSHQVTQMGQEVILRCVPISNHLYFYWYRQILGQKVEFLVSFYNNEISEKSEIFDDQFSVERPDGSNFTLKIRSTKLEDSAMYFCASSRTGGNEQYFGPGTRLTVT.

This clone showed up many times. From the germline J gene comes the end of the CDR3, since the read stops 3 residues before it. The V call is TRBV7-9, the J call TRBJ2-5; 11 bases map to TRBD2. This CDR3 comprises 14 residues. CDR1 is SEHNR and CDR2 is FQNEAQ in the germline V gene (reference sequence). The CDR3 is CASSLGLAGATQYF. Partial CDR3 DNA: TGTGCCAGCAGCCTCGGACTAGCGGGCGCTACC.

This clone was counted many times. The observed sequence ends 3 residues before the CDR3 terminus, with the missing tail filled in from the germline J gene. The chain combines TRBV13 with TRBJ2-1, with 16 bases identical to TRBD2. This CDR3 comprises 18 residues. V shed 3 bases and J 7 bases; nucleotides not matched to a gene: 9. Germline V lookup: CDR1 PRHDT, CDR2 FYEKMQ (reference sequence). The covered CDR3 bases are TGTGCCAGCAGCTTTACGGGACTAGCGGGAGGGACTCGGAATGAG. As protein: CASSFTGLAGGTRNE. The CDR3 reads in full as CASSFTGLAGGTRNEQFF.

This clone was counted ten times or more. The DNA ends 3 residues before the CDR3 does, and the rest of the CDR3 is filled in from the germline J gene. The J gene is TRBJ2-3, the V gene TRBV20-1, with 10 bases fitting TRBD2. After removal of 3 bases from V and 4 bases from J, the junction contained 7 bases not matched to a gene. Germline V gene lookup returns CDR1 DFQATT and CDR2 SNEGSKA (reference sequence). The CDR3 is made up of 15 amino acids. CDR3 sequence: CSASRSSGSSDTQYF. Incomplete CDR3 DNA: TGCAGTGCTAGTAGGTCTAGCGGGAGTTCAGATACG.

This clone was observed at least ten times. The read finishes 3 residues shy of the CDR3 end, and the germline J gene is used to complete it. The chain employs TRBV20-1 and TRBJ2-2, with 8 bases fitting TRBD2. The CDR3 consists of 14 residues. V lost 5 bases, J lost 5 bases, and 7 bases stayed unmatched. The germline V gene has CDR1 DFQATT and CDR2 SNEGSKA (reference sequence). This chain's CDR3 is CSAVRAGGTGELFF. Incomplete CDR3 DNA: TGCAGTGCTGTGCGGGCGGGAGGAACCGGGGAG.

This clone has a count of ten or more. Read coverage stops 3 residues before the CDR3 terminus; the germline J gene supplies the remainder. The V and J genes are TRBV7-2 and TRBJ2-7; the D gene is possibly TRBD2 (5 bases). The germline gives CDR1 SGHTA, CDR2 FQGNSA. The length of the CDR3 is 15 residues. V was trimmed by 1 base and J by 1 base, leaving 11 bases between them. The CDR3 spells CASSLGRVRSYEQYF. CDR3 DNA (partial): TGTGCCAGCAGCTTAGGGCGGGTTAGGTCCTACGAG.

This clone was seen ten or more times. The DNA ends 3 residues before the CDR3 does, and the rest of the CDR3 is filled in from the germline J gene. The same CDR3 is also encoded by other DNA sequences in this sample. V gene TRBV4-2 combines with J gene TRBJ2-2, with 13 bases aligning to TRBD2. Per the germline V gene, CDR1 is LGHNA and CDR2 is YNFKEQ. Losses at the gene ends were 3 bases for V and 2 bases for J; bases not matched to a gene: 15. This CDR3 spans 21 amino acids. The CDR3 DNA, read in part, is TGTGCCAGCAGCCAGACGGCCGGGACTAGCGGGAAGGGGACTAACACCGGGGAG. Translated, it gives CASSQTAGTSGKGTNTGE. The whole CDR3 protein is CASSQTAGTSGKGTNTGELFF.

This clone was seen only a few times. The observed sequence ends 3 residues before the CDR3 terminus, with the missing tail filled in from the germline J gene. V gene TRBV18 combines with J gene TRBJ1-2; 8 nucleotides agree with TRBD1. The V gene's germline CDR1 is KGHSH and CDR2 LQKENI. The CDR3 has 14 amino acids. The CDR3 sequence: CASSPGQETYDYTF. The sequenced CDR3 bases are TGTGCCAGCTCACCGGGACAGGAGACCTACGAC.